This record covers a single T cell receptor beta chain. The data were obtained in a study of OX40 agonist ivuxolimab in advanced cancers. Study-wide background: In this trial design, patients received ivuxolimab intravenously at 0.01 to 10 mg/kg every 2 weeks.

The assay was immunoSEQ multiplex PCR, and TCRdb's table has in-frame clones only and misses some. The sample lists about 50,000 clones; approximately 91% were seen once. The source of this sequence is an adult with an advanced solid tumor such as melanoma, head and neck, liver or kidney cancer. The sequencing used CD4+ or CD8+ T cells sorted from blood, collected in a trial of the OX40 agonist ivuxolimab.

This chain's CDR3 is CASSFSGSYNEQFF. The CDR3 nucleotides read TGCGCCAGCAGCTTTAGCGGTTCCTACAATGAGCAGTTCTTC. This chain connects TRBV5-1 to TRBJ2-1; D perhaps matches TRBD2 (6 bases). Per the germline V gene, CDR1 is SGHRS and CDR2 is YFSETQ. The germline V and J ends were trimmed by 2 bases and 1 base, with 7 bases remaining between them. The CDR3 has 14 amino acids.